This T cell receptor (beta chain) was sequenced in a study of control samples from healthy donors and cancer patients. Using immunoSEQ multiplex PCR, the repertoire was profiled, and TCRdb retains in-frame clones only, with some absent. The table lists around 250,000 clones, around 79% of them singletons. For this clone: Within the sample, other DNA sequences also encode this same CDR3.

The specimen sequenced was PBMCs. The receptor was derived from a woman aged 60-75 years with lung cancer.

As DNA, the CDR3 is TGTGCCACCAGTGATCGACAGGGCGGGAATCAGCCCCAGCATTTT. It is translated as CATSDRQGGNQPQHF. The chain combines TRBV24-1 with TRBJ1-5, with 7 bases fitting TRBD1. Germline-derived CDR1 and CDR2 are KGHDR and SFDVKD. Trimming took 3 bases from V and 4 from J; bases not matched to a gene: 5. This CDR3 region has 15 residues.